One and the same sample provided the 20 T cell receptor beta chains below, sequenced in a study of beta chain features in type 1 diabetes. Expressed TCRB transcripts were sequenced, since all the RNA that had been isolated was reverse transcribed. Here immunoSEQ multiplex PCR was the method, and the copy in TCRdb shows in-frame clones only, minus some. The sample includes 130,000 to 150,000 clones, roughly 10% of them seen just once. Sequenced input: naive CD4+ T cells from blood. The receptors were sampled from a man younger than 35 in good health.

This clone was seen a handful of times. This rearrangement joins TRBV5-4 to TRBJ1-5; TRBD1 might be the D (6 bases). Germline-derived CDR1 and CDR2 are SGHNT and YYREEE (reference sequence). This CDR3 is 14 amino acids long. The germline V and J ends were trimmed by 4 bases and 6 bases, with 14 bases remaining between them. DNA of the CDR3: TGTGCCAGCAGCCAAGGGGGATCGGGTCAGCCCCAGCATTTT. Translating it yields CASSQGGSGQPQHF.

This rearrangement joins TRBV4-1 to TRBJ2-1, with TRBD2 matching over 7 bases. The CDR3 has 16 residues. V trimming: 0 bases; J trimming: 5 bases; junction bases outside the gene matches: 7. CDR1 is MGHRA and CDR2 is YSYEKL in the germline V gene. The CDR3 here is CASSQDGNRGDNEQFF. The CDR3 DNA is TGCGCCAGCAGCCAAGACGGGAACCGGGGGGACAATGAGCAGTTCTTC.

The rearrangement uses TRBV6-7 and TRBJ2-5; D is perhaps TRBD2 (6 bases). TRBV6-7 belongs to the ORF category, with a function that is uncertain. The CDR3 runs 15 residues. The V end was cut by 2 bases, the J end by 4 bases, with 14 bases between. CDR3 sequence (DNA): TGTGCCAGCAGTTACGTGCCGGGGGTCGGAGAGACCCAGTACTTC. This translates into CASSYVPGVGETQYF.

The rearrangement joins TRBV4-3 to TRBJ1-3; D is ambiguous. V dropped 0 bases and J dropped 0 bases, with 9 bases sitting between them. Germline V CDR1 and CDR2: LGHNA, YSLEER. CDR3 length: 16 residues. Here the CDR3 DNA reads TGCGCCAGCAGCCAAGACTCGTCGTACTCTGGAAACACCATATATTTT. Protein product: CASSQDSSYSGNTIYF.

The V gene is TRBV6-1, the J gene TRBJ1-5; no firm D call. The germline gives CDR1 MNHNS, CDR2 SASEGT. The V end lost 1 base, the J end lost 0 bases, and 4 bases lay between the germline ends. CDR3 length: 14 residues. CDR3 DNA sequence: TGTGCCAGCAGTGAAGGTATTAGCAATCAGCCCCAGCATTTT. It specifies CASSEGISNQPQHF.

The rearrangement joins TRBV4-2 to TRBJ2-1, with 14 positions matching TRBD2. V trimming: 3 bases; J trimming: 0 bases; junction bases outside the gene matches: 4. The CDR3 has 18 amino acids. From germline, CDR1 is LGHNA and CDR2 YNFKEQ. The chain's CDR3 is CASSHGTSGGSSYNEQFF. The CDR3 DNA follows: TGTGCCAGCAGCCACGGGACTAGCGGGGGTAGCTCCTACAATGAGCAGTTCTTC.

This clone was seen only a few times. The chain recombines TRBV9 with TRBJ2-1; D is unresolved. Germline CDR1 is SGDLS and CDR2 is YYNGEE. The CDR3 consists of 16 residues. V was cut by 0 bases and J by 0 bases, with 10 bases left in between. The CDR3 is CASSVDARRSYNEQFF. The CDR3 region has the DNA TGTGCCAGCAGCGTAGATGCTAGGCGCTCCTACAATGAGCAGTTCTTC.

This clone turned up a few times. The DNA of the CDR3 is TGTGCCTGGAGTGTTGGCAGTAAAGAGACCCAGTACTTC. It specifies CAWSVGSKETQYF. The chain combines TRBV30 with TRBJ2-5, with D hard to call. From germline, CDR1 is GTSNPN and CDR2 SVGIG (reference sequence). This CDR3 contains 13 residues. The ends were cut back, 0 bases at V and 3 bases at J, with 8 bases in the middle.

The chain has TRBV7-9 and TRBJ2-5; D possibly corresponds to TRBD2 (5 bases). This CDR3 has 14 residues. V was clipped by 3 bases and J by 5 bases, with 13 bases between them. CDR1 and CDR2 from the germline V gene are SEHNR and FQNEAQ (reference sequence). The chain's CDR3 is CASSFGLVSETQYF. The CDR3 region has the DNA TGTGCCAGCAGCTTCGGACTGGTGTCGGAGACCCAGTACTTC.

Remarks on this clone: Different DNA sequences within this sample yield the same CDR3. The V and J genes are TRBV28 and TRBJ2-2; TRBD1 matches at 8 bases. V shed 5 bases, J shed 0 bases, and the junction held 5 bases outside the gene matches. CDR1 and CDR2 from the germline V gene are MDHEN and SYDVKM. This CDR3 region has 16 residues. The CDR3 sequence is CASSGQDRANTGELFF. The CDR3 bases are TGTGCCAGCAGTGGACAGGACAGGGCGAACACCGGGGAGCTGTTTTTT. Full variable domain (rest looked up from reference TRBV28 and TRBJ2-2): DVKVTQSSRYLVKRTGEKVFLECVQDMDHENMFWYRQDPGLGLRLIYFSYDVKMKEKGDIPEGYSVSREKKERFSLILESASTNQTSMYLCASSGQDRANTGELFFGEGSRLTVL.

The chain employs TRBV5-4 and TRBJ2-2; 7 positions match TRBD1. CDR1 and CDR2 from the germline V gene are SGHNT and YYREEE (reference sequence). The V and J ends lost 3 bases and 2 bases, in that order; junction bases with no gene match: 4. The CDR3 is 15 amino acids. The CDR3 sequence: CASSWKGGNTGELFF. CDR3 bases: TGTGCCAGCAGCTGGAAAGGGGGCAACACCGGGGAGCTGTTTTTT.

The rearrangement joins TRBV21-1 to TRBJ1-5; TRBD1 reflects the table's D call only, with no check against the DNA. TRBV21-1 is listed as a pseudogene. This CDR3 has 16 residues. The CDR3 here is CASSTSNRSTNQPQHF. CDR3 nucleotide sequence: TGTGCCAGCAGCACGTCCAACAGGTCTACTAATCAGCCCCAGCATTTT.

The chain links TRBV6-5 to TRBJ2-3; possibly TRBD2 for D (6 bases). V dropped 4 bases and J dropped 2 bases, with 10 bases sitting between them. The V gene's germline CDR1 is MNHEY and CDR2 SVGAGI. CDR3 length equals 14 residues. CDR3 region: CASSFGLPTDTQYF. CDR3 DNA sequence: TGTGCCAGCAGTTTTGGACTACCCACAGATACGCAGTATTTT.

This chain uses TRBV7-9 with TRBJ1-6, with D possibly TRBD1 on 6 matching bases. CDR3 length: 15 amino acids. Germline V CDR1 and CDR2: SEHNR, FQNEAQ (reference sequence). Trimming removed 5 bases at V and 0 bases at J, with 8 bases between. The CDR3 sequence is CASSQQGSYNSPLHF. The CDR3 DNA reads TGTGCCAGCAGCCAACAGGGCTCCTATAATTCACCCCTCCACTTT.

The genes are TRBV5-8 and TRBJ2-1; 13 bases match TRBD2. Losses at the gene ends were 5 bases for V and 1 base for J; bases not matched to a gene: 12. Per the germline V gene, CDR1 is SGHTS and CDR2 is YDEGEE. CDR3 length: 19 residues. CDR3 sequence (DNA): TGTGCCAGCAGACTGATACGCAGGACTAGCGGGGGATCCTACAATGAGCAGTTCTTC. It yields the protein CASRLIRRTSGGSYNEQFF.

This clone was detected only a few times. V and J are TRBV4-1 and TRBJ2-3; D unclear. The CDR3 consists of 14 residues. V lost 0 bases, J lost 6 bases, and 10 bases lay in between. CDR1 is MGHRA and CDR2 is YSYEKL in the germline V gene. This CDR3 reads CASSQDRFGDTQYF. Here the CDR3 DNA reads TGCGCCAGCAGCCAAGATCGGTTCGGGGATACGCAGTATTTT.

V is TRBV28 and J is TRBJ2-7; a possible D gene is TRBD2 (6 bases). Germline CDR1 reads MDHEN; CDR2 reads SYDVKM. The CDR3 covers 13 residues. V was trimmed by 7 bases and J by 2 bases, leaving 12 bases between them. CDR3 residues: CASTGTYAYEQYF. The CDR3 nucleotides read TGTGCCAGCACCGGGACTTATGCCTACGAGCAGTACTTC.

This chain's CDR3 is CASSLPDRVESNYGYTF. DNA for the CDR3: TGCGCCAGCAGCTTACCGGACAGGGTGGAATCTAACTATGGCTACACCTTC. This chain connects TRBV5-1 to TRBJ1-2; 8 bases match TRBD1. The CDR3 has 17 residues. Germline assignment: CDR1 SGHRS and CDR2 YFSETQ. The junction had 9 bases not matched to a gene; V was cut back by 2 bases and J by 0 bases.

DNA for the CDR3: TGTGCCAGCAGCGCGCCGGGGAGGTACCCCTACGAGCAGTACTTC. It specifies CASSAPGRYPYEQYF. The V gene is TRBV28, the J gene TRBJ2-7; D perhaps matches TRBD2 (6 bases). The ends were cut back, 6 bases at V and 2 bases at J, with 17 bases in the middle. CDR1 MDHEN and CDR2 SYDVKM come from the germline V gene. The CDR3 is 15 residues long.

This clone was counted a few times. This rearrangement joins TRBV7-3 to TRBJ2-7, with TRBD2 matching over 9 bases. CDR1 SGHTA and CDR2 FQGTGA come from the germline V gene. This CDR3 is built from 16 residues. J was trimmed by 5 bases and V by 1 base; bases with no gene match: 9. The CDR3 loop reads CASSLMGAGGGNEQYF. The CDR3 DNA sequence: TGTGCCAGCAGCTTAATGGGAGCGGGGGGCGGGAACGAGCAGTACTTC. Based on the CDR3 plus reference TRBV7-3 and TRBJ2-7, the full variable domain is GAGVSQTPSNKVTEKGKYVELRCDPISGHTALYWYRQSLGQGPEFLIYFQGTGAADDSGLPNDRFFAVRPEGSVSTLKIQRTERGDSAVYLCASSLMGAGGGNEQYFGPGTRLTVT.